A single sample is the source of the 29 T cell receptor beta chains below, sequenced in a study of CD8+ T cells in alopecia areata. RNA extraction was followed by reverse transcription into cDNA, which acted as the sequencing template. The table came from immunoSEQ multiplex PCR; TCRdb's copy has only in-frame clones and leaves some out. The sample holds 120,000 to 150,000 clones, 87% seen once. The sample consisted of CD8+ T cells sorted from blood, taken at week 0. These TCRs come from a human donor with alopecia areata.

CDR3 amino acids: CASSSPSDLGAFF. CDR3 coding DNA: TGTGCCAGCAGCTCGCCCTCGGATCTGGGAGCTTTCTTT. This chain uses TRBV7-2 with TRBJ1-1; no reliable D call. The germline CDR1 and CDR2 sequences are SGHTA and FQGNSA. The CDR3 contains 13 residues. Trimming shortened V by 4 bases and J by 10 bases, and 16 bases separated the two germline ends. The complete variable domain, with remaining parts taken from reference TRBV7-2 and TRBJ1-1, reads GAGVSQSPSNKVTEKGKDVELRCDPISGHTALYWYRQSLGQGLEFLIYFQGNSAPDKSGLPSDRFSAERTGGSVSTLTIQRTQQEDSAVYLCASSSPSDLGAFFGQGTRLTVV.

This clone was detected only once. The chain recombines TRBV2 with TRBJ2-1; D is unclear. Germline V gene data show CDR1 as SNHLY and CDR2 as FYNNEI. The CDR3 has 14 residues. With 7 bases removed from V and 1 base from J, the gap between germline ends came to 11 bases. Here the CDR3 reads CASTLVESYNEQFF. The DNA for the CDR3 is TGTGCCAGCACCCTAGTAGAGTCCTACAATGAGCAGTTCTTC. The whole variable domain, filled in from reference TRBV2 and TRBJ2-1, reads EPEVTQTPSHQVTQMGQEVILRCVPISNHLYFYWYRQILGQKVEFLVSFYNNEISEKSEIFDDQFSVERPDGSNFTLKIRSTKLEDSAMYFCASTLVESYNEQFFGPGTRLTVL.

The chain is built from TRBV9 and TRBJ1-1; D ambiguous. The V end lost 0 bases, the J end lost 2 bases, and 17 bases lay between the germline ends. Germline CDR1 is SGDLS and CDR2 is YYNGEE. The CDR3 runs 17 residues. The CDR3 is CASSVVPRVGLNTEAFF. CDR3 in DNA: TGTGCCAGCAGCGTAGTTCCGAGGGTAGGGCTCAACACTGAAGCTTTCTTT.

The chain recombines TRBV4-1 with TRBJ1-1; 9 bases are a match to TRBD1. Trimming removed 4 bases from V and 5 bases from J; junction bases left unmatched: 11. The CDR3 has 16 residues. Per the germline V gene, CDR1 is MGHRA and CDR2 is YSYEKL. The CDR3 loop is CASSLQPTGGGTEAFF. In DNA form, the CDR3 reads TGCGCCAGCAGCCTTCAACCGACAGGGGGAGGGACTGAAGCTTTCTTT.

V gene TRBV19 combines with J gene TRBJ1-2; D is uncertain. The V end was cut by 3 bases, the J end by 1 base, with 9 bases between. The length of the CDR3 is 14 residues. Germline lookup yields CDR1 LNHDA and CDR2 SQIVND (reference sequence). CDR3 protein: CASSMDGSNYGYTF. The CDR3 DNA reads as TGTGCCAGTAGTATGGACGGGAGTAACTATGGCTACACCTTC.

This chain uses TRBV9 with TRBJ2-1; D is undetermined. Germline V gives CDR1 SGDLS, CDR2 YYNGEE. V gave up 3 bases and J gave up 9 bases, with 10 bases separating them. The length of the CDR3 is 12 residues. The CDR3 nucleotides are TGTGCCAGCAGCGGGAGTAAGCTTGAGCAGTTCTTC. Its protein product is CASSGSKLEQFF.

This chain connects TRBV27 to TRBJ2-3; D call uncertain. V lost 5 bases and J lost 2, with 2 bases in between. Germline CDR1 and CDR2: MNHEY and SMNVEV (reference sequence). The CDR3 length is 11 residues. The CDR3 bases are TGTGCCAGCAGTGCCACAGATACGCAGTATTTT. Translated, it gives CASSATDTQYF.

This chain links TRBV9 with TRBJ1-2; 8 nucleotides align to TRBD1. Germline V gene lookup returns CDR1 SGDLS and CDR2 YYNGEE. This CDR3 has 14 residues. Trimming removed 0 bases from V and 4 bases from J; junction bases left unmatched: 2. In DNA form, the CDR3 reads TGTGCCAGCAGCGTAGGCGGACAGGGCTATGGCTACACCTTC. It specifies CASSVGGQGYGYTF.

V gene TRBV6-1 combines with J gene TRBJ2-7; 10 bases are shared with TRBD1. The CDR3 totals 15 residues. CDR1 MNHNS and CDR2 SASEGT come from the germline V gene. The ends lost 6 bases at V and 5 bases at J; junction bases unmatched: 10. The CDR3 loop reads CASSPSRTGGNEQYF. Written as DNA, the CDR3 is TGTGCCAGCAGCCCTAGCCGGACAGGGGGGAACGAGCAGTACTTC.

This clone is a singleton in its sample. V gene TRBV10-3 combines with J gene TRBJ2-3, with 7 bases lining up with TRBD1. V was pared by 3 bases and J by 5 bases, with 11 bases of the junction left unmatched. This CDR3 is 16 amino acids long. Germline V gene data show CDR1 as ENHRY and CDR2 as SYGVKD. The CDR3 sequence is CAISDTGVGLGDTQYF. CDR3 coding DNA: TGTGCCATCAGTGACACAGGGGTAGGACTTGGAGATACGCAGTATTTT.

V and J are TRBV12-5 and TRBJ2-3; D unresolved. CDR1 is LGHNT, CDR2 FRNRAP, per germline. The CDR3 consists of 12 residues. Trimming removed 6 bases at V and 1 base at J, with 5 bases between. The CDR3 sequence: CASGSGTDTQYF. CDR3 nucleotides: TGTGCTAGTGGGAGCGGCACAGATACGCAGTATTTT.

This clone showed up just a few times. This rearrangement joins TRBV9 to TRBJ2-1, with 11 bases that match TRBD2. CDR3 length: 17 amino acids. The V and J ends lost 4 bases and 1 base, in that order; junction bases with no gene match: 7. The germline gives CDR1 SGDLS, CDR2 YYNGEE. Here the CDR3 DNA reads TGTGCCAGCAGCACACCTTTAGCGGGGGGGTCCTACAATGAGCAGTTCTTC. Its protein is CASSTPLAGGSYNEQFF.

The chain uses TRBV27 and TRBJ2-1; 8 positions match TRBD2. This CDR3 has 17 amino acids. The germline V gene encodes CDR1 MNHEY and CDR2 SMNVEV (reference sequence). The junction had 7 bases not matched to a gene; V was cut back by 3 bases and J by 0 bases. The CDR3 sequence: CASSFLSGTSSYNEQFF. CDR3 bases: TGTGCCAGCAGTTTCCTCTCGGGGACTAGCTCCTACAATGAGCAGTTCTTC.

V and J are TRBV13 and TRBJ2-1; D uncertain. V was clipped by 8 bases and J by 4 bases, with 3 bases between them. This CDR3 comprises 10 residues. CDR1 and CDR2 from the germline V gene are PRHDT and FYEKMQ (reference sequence). As DNA, the CDR3 is TGTGCCAGCGGTTACAATGAGCAGTTCTTC. Amino acids: CASGYNEQFF.

This sequence joins TRBV13 and TRBJ2-1; 7 bases fit TRBD1. This CDR3 is built from 13 residues. Germline loops: CDR1 PRHDT, CDR2 FYEKMQ (reference sequence). Trimming removed 5 bases from V and 5 bases from J; junction bases left unmatched: 3. The CDR3 is CASSGDSDNEQFF. The CDR3 coding sequence is TGTGCCAGCAGCGGGGACAGTGACAATGAGCAGTTCTTC. The variable domain in full, with the rest retrieved from reference TRBV13 and TRBJ2-1, is AAGVIQSPRHLIKEKRETATLKCYPIPRHDTVYWYQQGPGQDPQFLISFYEKMQSDKGSIPDRFSAQQFSDYHSELNMSSLELGDSALYFCASSGDSDNEQFFGPGTRLTVL.

To note about this clone: The same CDR3 is also encoded by other DNA sequences in this sample. The V gene is TRBV27, the J gene TRBJ2-3, with 9 bases that match TRBD1. The length of the CDR3 is 15 residues. The J segment lost 3 bases and the V segment lost 4 bases, leaving 5 bases of the junction unmatched. Germline assignment: CDR1 MNHEY and CDR2 SMNVEV (reference sequence). CDR3 nucleotide sequence: TGTGCCAGCAGTTCTCGGGACAGGGTAACAGATACGCAGTATTTT. Protein: CASSSRDRVTDTQYF.

Comment on this clone: The sample carries other DNA sequences with the same CDR3. The gene calls are TRBV7-9 and TRBJ2-7, with 7 bases aligning to TRBD1. The CDR3 length is 15 residues. CDR1 is SEHNR, CDR2 FQNEAQ, per germline (reference sequence). After removal of 0 bases from V and 3 bases from J, the junction contained 5 bases not matched to a gene. The CDR3 DNA is TGTGCCAGCAGCTTAGCTCGGACAGGAAACTACGAGCAGTACTTC. Residues: CASSLARTGNYEQYF. Full variable domain (missing parts from reference TRBV7-9 and TRBJ2-7): DTGVSQNPRHKITKRGQNVTFRCDPISEHNRLYWYRQTLGQGPEFLTYFQNEAQLEKSRLLSDRFSAERPKGSFSTLEIQRTEQGDSAMYLCASSLARTGNYEQYFGPGTRLTVT.

CDR3 nucleotides: TGTGCCAGCAGCCATACGCCGGGACTGGGCCCAAATGAGCAGTTCTTC. Protein sequence: CASSHTPGLGPNEQFF. The chain has TRBV7-6 and TRBJ2-1; D is possibly TRBD2 (6 bases). Trimming cost V 5 bases and J 7 bases, with 21 bases left between them. The V gene's germline CDR1 is SGHVS and CDR2 FNYEAQ. The CDR3 covers 16 residues.

This chain connects TRBV5-1 to TRBJ2-1; possibly TRBD1 for D (6 bases). The CDR3 covers 15 residues. The germline gives CDR1 SGHRS, CDR2 YFSETQ. V lost 4 bases to trimming and J lost 7 bases, with 18 bases between them. DNA of the CDR3: TGCGCCAGCAGCCAGTCCAGGACAGCTTATAATGAGCAGTTCTTC. Encoded protein: CASSQSRTAYNEQFF. Filled out from reference TRBV5-1 and TRBJ2-1, the complete variable domain reads KAGVTQTPRYLIKTRGQQVTLSCSPISGHRSVSWYQQTPGQGLQFLFEYFSETQRNKGNFPGRFSGRQFSNSRSEMNVSTLELGDSALYLCASSQSRTAYNEQFFGPGTRLTVL.

This rearrangement joins TRBV27 to TRBJ1-2; 7 bases fit TRBD1. CDR1 and CDR2 (germline): MNHEY, SMNVEV (reference sequence). Trimming at V came to 6 bases and at J to 7 bases, leaving 2 bases not matched to a gene. The CDR3 is 11 residues long. The CDR3: CASRQGGGYTF. The CDR3 DNA reads as TGTGCCAGCAGGCAGGGGGGTGGCTACACCTTC.

The chain employs TRBV30 and TRBJ2-7; 7 bases are shared with TRBD2. Trimming took 2 bases from V and 2 from J; bases not matched to a gene: 9. Germline V gene sequence: CDR1 GTSNPN, CDR2 SVGIG (reference sequence). The CDR3 spans 15 residues. Here the CDR3 DNA reads TGTGCCTGGAGTCAGGCGGGAGAAGCCGCCTACGAGCAGTACTTC. It translates to CAWSQAGEAAYEQYF.

This clone was picked up a small number of times. This chain connects TRBV21-1 to TRBJ2-3. TRBV21-1 corresponds to a pseudogene. The CDR3 length is 14 residues. This CDR3 reads CASSPVPSTDTQYF. The CDR3 DNA reads as TGTGCCAGCAGCCCTGTGCCCAGCACAGATACGCAGTATTTT.

In its sample, this clone was seen a few times. The V call is TRBV19, the J call TRBJ2-1; D gene uncertain. V was clipped by 3 bases and J by 0 bases, with 9 bases between them. Germline V CDR1 and CDR2: LNHDA, SQIVND (reference sequence). CDR3 length: 15 residues. The CDR3, as DNA: TGTGCCAGTAGTATGGAAGTAAGCTCCTACAATGAGCAGTTCTTC. Protein sequence: CASSMEVSSYNEQFF. Filled out from reference TRBV19 and TRBJ2-1, the complete variable domain reads DGGITQSPKYLFRKEGQNVTLSCEQNLNHDAMYWYRQDPGQGLRLIYYSQIVNDFQKGDIAEGYSVSREKKESFPLTVTSAQKNPTAFYLCASSMEVSSYNEQFFGPGTRLTVL.

CDR3 protein: CASSIQRGAYEQYF. CDR3 in DNA: TGTGCCAGTAGTATTCAGCGGGGGGCCTACGAGCAGTACTTC. The V call is TRBV19, the J call TRBJ2-7, with TRBD2 matching over 9 bases. The J segment lost 2 bases and the V segment lost 3 bases, leaving 2 bases of the junction unmatched. The CDR3 contains 14 residues. The germline CDR1 and CDR2 sequences are LNHDA and SQIVND (reference sequence).

This chain uses TRBV27 with TRBJ2-3, with a weak D call TRBD1 (6 bases). CDR1 is MNHEY, CDR2 SMNVEV, per germline (reference sequence). There are 14 residues in the CDR3. V dropped 2 bases and J dropped 2 bases, with 8 bases sitting between them. CDR3 nucleotide sequence: TGTGCCAGCAGTTTAGAGGGGGTCACAGATACGCAGTATTTT. As protein: CASSLEGVTDTQYF.

V is TRBV5-4 and J is TRBJ2-1, with D uncertain. Trimming left V 1 base short and J 8 bases short, with 10 bases between. Germline V gene sequence: CDR1 SGHNT, CDR2 YYREEE (reference sequence). This CDR3 is built from 13 residues. In DNA, the CDR3 is TGTGCCAGCAGCTTGTCAGAGTCCTATGAGCAGTTCTTC. Its protein is CASSLSESYEQFF.

The chain joins TRBV7-9 to TRBJ2-1, with 11 bases lining up with TRBD1. The CDR3 runs to 15 residues. Trimming removed 5 bases from V and 5 bases from J; junction bases left unmatched: 5. Germline-derived CDR1 and CDR2 are SEHNR and FQNEAQ (reference sequence). The CDR3 here is CASSDRDRGDNEQFF. DNA of the CDR3: TGTGCCAGCAGCGACAGGGACAGGGGGGACAATGAGCAGTTCTTC.

CDR3 DNA sequence: TGTGCCAGCAGCATAATAGCGGGGGGGCGAGATACGCAGTATTTT. It codes for CASSIIAGGRDTQYF. The V and J genes are TRBV7-2 and TRBJ2-3; 11 positions match TRBD2. The CDR3 consists of 15 residues. Germline CDR1 and CDR2: SGHTA and FQGNSA. V lost 5 bases and J lost 5; bases outside the gene matches: 6.

The chain couples TRBV6-1 to TRBJ1-3; D uncertain. The CDR3 consists of 14 residues. From germline, CDR1 is MNHNS and CDR2 SASEGT. V was shortened by 4 bases and J by 3 bases, with 10 bases between the two germline ends. DNA for the CDR3: TGTGCCAGCAGTGCACGCGGGTTTGGAAACACCATATATTTT. It yields the protein CASSARGFGNTIYF.